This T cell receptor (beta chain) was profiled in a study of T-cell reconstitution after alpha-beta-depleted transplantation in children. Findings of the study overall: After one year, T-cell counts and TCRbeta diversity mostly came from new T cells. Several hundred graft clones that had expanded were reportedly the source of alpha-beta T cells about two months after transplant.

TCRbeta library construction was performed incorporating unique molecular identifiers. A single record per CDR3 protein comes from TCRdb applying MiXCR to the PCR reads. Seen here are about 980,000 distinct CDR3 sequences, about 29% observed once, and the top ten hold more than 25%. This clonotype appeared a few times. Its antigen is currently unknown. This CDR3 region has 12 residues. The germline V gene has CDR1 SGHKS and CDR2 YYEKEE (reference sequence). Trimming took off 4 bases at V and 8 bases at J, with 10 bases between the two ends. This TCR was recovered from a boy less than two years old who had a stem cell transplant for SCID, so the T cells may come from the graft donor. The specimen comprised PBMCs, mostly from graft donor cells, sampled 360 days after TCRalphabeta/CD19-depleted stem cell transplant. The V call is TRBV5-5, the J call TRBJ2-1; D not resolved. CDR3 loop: CASSPNPHEQFF. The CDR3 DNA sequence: TGTGCCAGCAGCCCGAATCCCCATGAGCAGTTCTTC.